What follows are 22 T cell receptor beta chains derived from one specimen sequenced in a study of CD8+ T cells in alopecia areata. Treatment reported: oral pan-JAK inhibitor, 5-10 mg twice daily. RNA extraction was followed by reverse transcription into cDNA, which acted as the sequencing template. Produced via immunoSEQ multiplex PCR; TCRdb's table is partial and in-frame only. The sample lists around 300,000 clones, 45% to 70% occurring once. Sequencing used CD4+ T cells sorted from blood, obtained at roughly week 53, from a patient treated with tofacitinib. Receptors were obtained from a human donor with alopecia areata.

This clone was seen only a few times. The chain recombines TRBV14 with TRBJ2-5; tentative D call: TRBD1 (5 bases). Germline-derived CDR1 and CDR2 are SGHDN and FVKESK. The V gene lost 0 bases and the J gene lost 7 bases, with 18 bases spanning the gap. This CDR3 comprises 16 residues. The CDR3 here is CASSQDGARRRGTQYF. The CDR3 nucleotides read TGTGCCAGCAGCCAAGATGGGGCTAGGCGCCGCGGGACCCAGTACTTC.

The chain couples TRBV9 to TRBJ2-7; 10 positions agree with TRBD2. V lost 4 bases, J lost 2 bases, and 9 bases stayed unmatched. Germline lookup yields CDR1 SGDLS and CDR2 YYNGEE. CDR3 length equals 16 residues. The CDR3 DNA sequence: TGTGCCAGCAGCCCACGTGCTAGCGGGGGAACCTACGAGCAGTACTTC. Its translation is CASSPRASGGTYEQYF.

The genes are TRBV25-1 and TRBJ1-3; D remains ambiguous. Germline V gives CDR1 MGHDK, CDR2 SYGVNS. This CDR3 region has 14 residues. Trimming took off 3 bases at V and 0 bases at J, with 6 bases between the two ends. DNA of the CDR3: TGTGCCAGCAGTGACGCAGGCTCTGGAAACACCATATATTTT. Its translation is CASSDAGSGNTIYF.

Concerning this clone itself: Additional DNA sequences in this sample encode the identical CDR3. J is TRBJ1-5 and V is TRBV7-9; 8 bases match TRBD1. Looked up from germline, CDR1 is SEHNR and CDR2 is FQNEAQ (reference sequence). V lost 4 bases, J lost 7 bases, and 3 bases stayed unmatched. The CDR3 length is 13 residues. For the CDR3, the DNA is TGTGCCAGCAGCTCACAGGGGGACCAGCCCCAGCATTTT. Translating gives CASSSQGDQPQHF.

The chain recombines TRBV5-1 with TRBJ2-7; D gene unclear. The CDR3 has 14 residues. Germline V gives CDR1 SGHRS, CDR2 YFSETQ. Trimming took off 0 bases at V and 0 bases at J, with 7 bases between the two ends. CDR3 coding DNA: TGCGCCAGCAGCTTGGGAGAGAGCTCCTACGAGCAGTACTTC. This translates into CASSLGESSYEQYF.

This clone turned up a few times. The rearrangement joins TRBV28 to TRBJ2-2; tentatively, D is TRBD2 (6 bases). Germline V gives CDR1 MDHEN, CDR2 SYDVKM. Trimming cost V 6 bases and J 6 bases, with 14 bases left between them. The CDR3 loop spans 14 amino acids. The CDR3 coding sequence is TGTGCCAGCAGCCTCGGGACTTTGGCCGGGGAGCTGTTTTTT. It specifies CASSLGTLAGELFF.

The rearrangement links TRBV6-1 to TRBJ2-1; tentative D call: TRBD1 (6 bases). V was shortened by 6 bases and J by 10 bases, with 13 bases between the two germline ends. The CDR3 spans 12 residues. CDR1 is MNHNS, CDR2 SASEGT, per germline. The CDR3 here is CASSYLGAEQFF. In DNA, the CDR3 is TGTGCCAGCAGCTACCTGGGGGCCGAGCAGTTCTTC.

A single count supports this clone. V gene TRBV5-4 combines with J gene TRBJ2-1; 7 nucleotides agree with TRBD2. The trim removed 5 bases at V and 8 bases at J, leaving 10 bases unmatched. The CDR3 has 14 residues. Germline V gene sequence: CDR1 SGHNT, CDR2 YYREEE (reference sequence). The CDR3 protein is CASRSPTSLHEQFF. For the CDR3, the DNA is TGTGCCAGCAGGTCCCCGACTAGCTTGCATGAGCAGTTCTTC.

This clone came up a few times. This rearrangement joins TRBV7-8 to TRBJ2-2, with a weak D call TRBD1 (6 bases). CDR1 SGHVS and CDR2 FQNEAQ come from the germline V gene. The CDR3 has 14 residues. Trimming left V 5 bases short and J 4 bases short, with 11 bases between. CDR3 in DNA: TGTGCCAGCAGCCGTGACAGGACCACCGGGGAGCTGTTTTTT. It is translated as CASSRDRTTGELFF.

The V and J genes are TRBV4-3 and TRBJ1-1, with TRBD1 matching 7 bases. The germline V gene has CDR1 LGHNA and CDR2 YSLEER. Trimming cost V 0 bases and J 3 bases; bases outside gene matches: 4. The CDR3 runs to 15 residues. DNA for the CDR3: TGCGCCAGCAGCCAAGAAGCCAGGGGGGACACTGAAGCTTTCTTT. Translated, it gives CASSQEARGDTEAFF.

This clone was detected only once. V is TRBV2 and J is TRBJ2-5, with a weak D call TRBD2 (7 bases). Near its end, the DNA agrees better with TRBJ2-7, so the J call may be wrong. The CDR3 is 15 residues long. CDR1 is SNHLY and CDR2 is FYNNEI in the germline V gene. The CDR3 loop reads CASSEGRTRGYEQYF. The CDR3 coding sequence is TGTGCCAGCAGTGAAGGTCGGACTAGGGGGTACGAGCAGTACTTC.

The V and J genes are TRBV25-1 and TRBJ2-1; no reliable D call. This CDR3 region has 18 residues. V was shortened by 4 bases and J by 0 bases, with 19 bases between the two germline ends. Germline V gene sequence: CDR1 MGHDK, CDR2 SYGVNS. CDR3 amino acids: CASSAPRTSLSSYNEQFF. CDR3 DNA: TGTGCCAGCAGTGCTCCCCGGACCAGCTTAAGCTCCTACAATGAGCAGTTCTTC.

The CDR3 sequence: CASSPLKQGAGVTEAFF. The DNA for the CDR3 is TGTGCCAGCAGTCCCTTAAAACAGGGGGCCGGGGTCACTGAAGCTTTCTTT. The chain is built from TRBV27 and TRBJ1-1; 9 bases line up with TRBD1. The CDR3 runs to 17 residues. Germline CDR1 reads MNHEY; CDR2 reads SMNVEV (reference sequence). The V and J ends lost 5 bases and 4 bases, in that order; junction bases with no gene match: 14.

The CDR3 reads CASSLSRAGEKLFF. The CDR3 region has the DNA TGTGCCAGCAGCTTATCCAGGGCGGGTGAAAAACTGTTTTTT. This chain uses TRBV7-2 with TRBJ1-4; maybe TRBD1 (5 bases). This CDR3 region has 14 residues. Germline V gene data show CDR1 as SGHTA and CDR2 as FQGNSA. Trimming removed 2 bases at V and 7 bases at J, with 11 bases between. Variable domain in full (rest from reference TRBV7-2 and TRBJ1-4): GAGVSQSPSNKVTEKGKDVELRCDPISGHTALYWYRQSLGQGLEFLIYFQGNSAPDKSGLPSDRFSAERTGGSVSTLTIQRTQQEDSAVYLCASSLSRAGEKLFFGSGTQLSVL.

This rearrangement joins TRBV11-2 to TRBJ2-1, with 12 bases lining up with TRBD1. Trimming took 3 bases from V and 6 from J; bases not matched to a gene: 3. The CDR3 spans 15 residues. Germline CDR1 and CDR2: SGHAT and FQNNGV. The CDR3 region has the DNA TGTGCCAGCAGCTTCCGGGACAGGGGGCCCAATGAGCAGTTCTTC. It specifies CASSFRDRGPNEQFF.

This rearrangement joins TRBV7-3 to TRBJ1-1, with D unresolved. This CDR3 is built from 13 residues. The V and J ends lost 3 bases and 0 bases respectively, with 5 bases between them. Germline CDR1 reads SGHTA; CDR2 reads FQGTGA. In DNA form, the CDR3 reads TGTGCCAGCAGCTTTACGGTGAACACTGAAGCTTTCTTT. Translated, it gives CASSFTVNTEAFF.

The rearrangement links TRBV9 to TRBJ2-1; D is ambiguous. V was shortened by 0 bases and J by 3 bases, with 7 bases between the two germline ends. CDR3 size: 14 residues. CDR1 and CDR2 from the germline V gene are SGDLS and YYNGEE. DNA of the CDR3: TGTGCCAGCAGCGTAGGGCTAGTCTACAATGAGCAGTTCTTC. This sequence encodes CASSVGLVYNEQFF.

V gene TRBV7-3 combines with J gene TRBJ2-7; tentative D call: TRBD1 (6 bases). In germline, CDR1 is SGHTA, CDR2 FQGTGA. There are 13 residues in the CDR3. V was pared by 6 bases and J by 6 bases, with 15 bases between. This CDR3 reads CASRLNGQTEQYF. The CDR3 DNA reads as TGTGCCAGCAGACTAAACGGACAGACCGAGCAGTACTTC.

The chain joins TRBV11-2 to TRBJ1-5; 7 bases map to TRBD1. The CDR3 runs 15 residues. Germline values: CDR1 SGHAT, CDR2 FQNNGV. V lost 5 bases to trimming and J lost 1 base; unmatched junction nucleotides: 5. The CDR3 loop is CASSPKGASNQPQHF. CDR3 in DNA: TGTGCCAGCAGCCCGAAGGGGGCGAGCAATCAGCCCCAGCATTTT.

The J gene is TRBJ1-6, the V gene TRBV6-5; D is ambiguous. This CDR3 is 12 amino acids long. The germline V and J ends were trimmed by 7 bases and 8 bases, with 9 bases remaining between them. Germline-derived CDR1 and CDR2 are MNHEY and SVGAGI. DNA for the CDR3: TGTGCCAGCAAACGGGTGGATTCACCCCTCCACTTT. Translating it yields CASKRVDSPLHF.

The chain recombines TRBV11-2 with TRBJ2-7; D might be TRBD1 (6 bases). This CDR3 comprises 14 residues. V dropped 6 bases and J dropped 3 bases, with 15 bases sitting between them. Germline assignment: CDR1 SGHAT and CDR2 FQNNGV. The CDR3 nucleotides are TGTGCCAGCAGAACGATGGGGGCCGACTACGAGCAGTACTTC. Protein sequence: CASRTMGADYEQYF.

This clone was detected only a few times. The chain recombines TRBV11-2 with TRBJ2-2; no firm D call. Per germline, CDR1 SGHAT and CDR2 FQNNGV. V dropped 1 base and J dropped 4 bases, with 7 bases sitting between them. This CDR3 contains 14 residues. The CDR3 nucleotides are TGTGCCAGCAGCTTAGTGAGGACCACCGGGGAGCTGTTTTTT. Its translation is CASSLVRTTGELFF. Together with reference TRBV11-2 and TRBJ2-2, the CDR3 gives the full variable domain: EAGVAQSPRYKIIEKRQSVAFWCNPISGHATLYWYQQILGQGPKLLIQFQNNGVVDDSQLPKDRFSAERLKGVDSTLKIQPAKLEDSAVYLCASSLVRTTGELFFGEGSRLTVL.